The rows below give T cell receptor beta chains drawn from one sample of a study of T cell repertoires in cytomegalovirus infection. TCRdb re-called the reads through MiXCR, storing one row per CDR3 protein. This table has approximately 150,000 distinct CDR3 sequences, about 6.5% appearing once. The sample taken for sequencing was PBMCs. These receptors came from a human donor in good health (CMV status not recorded). Some clones in this sample may be carry-over from other donors' samples. The conserved cysteine and the conserved F or W are not part of the CDR3 here.

V gene,J gene,CDR3 protein
TRBV7-9,TRBJ2-1,ASSLQDGYNEQF
TRBV9,TRBJ1-1,ASSVGRGNTEAF
TRBV12-3/TRBV12-4,TRBJ2-1,ASSPILGRNEQF
TRBV27,TRBJ2-2,ASRYTRGQGGELF
TRBV28,TRBJ1-6,ASSGGQGMNSPLH
TRBV15,TRBJ2-7,ATIKERRLEQY
TRBV14,TRBJ2-7,ASSQDIRGTSYEQY
TRBV5-5,TRBJ2-5,ASSFAAQETQY
TRBV7-2,TRBJ1-1,ASILPTGFYTYAF
TRBV7-2,TRBJ2-1,ASSPDRVSYNEQF
TRBV19,TRBJ2-1,ASSIGLAGGNEQF
TRBV7-8,TRBJ2-2,ASSLPRDYPNTGELF
TRBV29-1,TRBJ2-7,SVRPGTGSTEQY
TRBV18,TRBJ2-7,ASSQELRISNYEQY